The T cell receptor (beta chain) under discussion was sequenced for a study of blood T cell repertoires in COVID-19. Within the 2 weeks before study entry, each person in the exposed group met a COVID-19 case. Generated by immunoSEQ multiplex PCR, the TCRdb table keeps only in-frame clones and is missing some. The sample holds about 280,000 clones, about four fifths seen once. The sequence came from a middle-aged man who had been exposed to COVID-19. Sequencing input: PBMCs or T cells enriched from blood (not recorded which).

DNA of the CDR3: TGCGCCAGCAGCCAACAGGGGGGAGCCTACGAGCAGTACTTC. Protein sequence: CASSQQGGAYEQYF. The V and J genes are TRBV4-1 and TRBJ2-7, with a possible D match to TRBD1 (7 bases). CDR1 and CDR2 (germline): MGHRA, YSYEKL. V lost 2 bases and J 2 bases, leaving 10 bases between the germline ends. This CDR3 is built from 14 residues.